This T cell receptor beta chain was sequenced in a study of vaccination effects on CD4 cells after COVID-19. General study results and limits: By a late point after vaccination, infection- and vaccine-induced clones had shrunk markedly through clonal contraction.

Deletions cut 0 bases from V and 6 bases from J, with 9 bases between. The CDR3 sequence is 15 residues long. Germline CDR1 and CDR2: MNHEY and SVGAGI. This clone is a singleton in its sample. Its antigen remains unknown. Scientists isolated CD4+ T cells after an approximately 10-day culture period ended. Everyone in the study got two shots of either the BNT162b2 or mRNA-1273 vaccine. Using immunoSEQ multiplex PCR, the repertoire was profiled, and TCRdb retains in-frame clones only, with some absent. The sample consists of 40,000 or so clones, approximately 70% of them appearing once. The sequence was obtained from a human donor who received a COVID-19 vaccine. V is TRBV6-5 and J is TRBJ1-6, with D perhaps TRBD1 (5 bases). The material was CD4+ T cells from PBMCs cultured without peptide, obtained after COVID-19 vaccination. CDR3 sequence: CASSYSWQGNSPLHF. The CDR3 nucleotides read TGTGCCAGCAGTTACTCTTGGCAGGGTAATTCACCCCTCCACTTT.